This T cell receptor beta chain was captured by sequencing in a study of T-cell memory formation after mild COVID-19. The wider study: For the most part, TCR clusters were specific to one donor.

TCRdb reprocessed the 5' RACE reads with MiXCR, giving one entry per CDR3 protein. The data show hundreds of thousands of distinct CDR3 sequences, about a sixth seen once. Study conclusions and caveats: Memory cells collected pre-infection included some clones that later responded, suggesting cross-reactive memory joined.

Note on this clonotype: What it binds is not known.

This sequence was found in an adult woman who had mild COVID-19 (a few samples of this study predate the infection). Cell type and time point are not known. Sequencing was performed on PBMCs or a T cell subset sorted from them (not recorded which).

The CDR3 bases are TGTGCCAGCACCCTAGCGGGGGTCAGTAATGAGCAGTTCTTC. Translation: CASTLAGVSNEQFF. The chain carries TRBV28 and TRBJ2-1; 10 bases fit TRBD2. J was trimmed by 7 bases and V by 7 bases; bases with no gene match: 7. From germline, CDR1 is MDHEN and CDR2 SYDVKM. The CDR3 covers 14 residues.